This passage covers 17 T cell receptor beta chains from one sample sequenced in a study of T cell responses to AZD1222 COVID-19 vaccine. Profiled with immunoSEQ multiplex PCR; TCRdb holds only in-frame clones, not every one. The sample yields approximately 120,000 clones, roughly 89% seen once. Specimen: peripheral blood, collected on day 0 of AZD1222 vaccination. The receptor source for this set is an adult in good health.

This clone has a single count. V and J are TRBV7-9 and TRBJ1-1, with D perhaps matching TRBD1 (5 bases). V was cut by 5 bases and J by 1 base, with 8 bases left in between. Germline V gene sequence: CDR1 SEHNR, CDR2 FQNEAQ (reference sequence). CDR3 size: 13 residues. In DNA form, the CDR3 reads TGTGCCAGCAGCCTACAGGCGAACACTGAAGCTTTCTTT. As protein: CASSLQANTEAFF. Full variable domain (outside the CDR3, taken from reference TRBV7-9 and TRBJ1-1): DTGVSQNPRHKITKRGQNVTFRCDPISEHNRLYWYRQTLGQGPEFLTYFQNEAQLEKSRLLSDRFSAERPKGSFSTLEIQRTEQGDSAMYLCASSLQANTEAFFGQGTRLTVV.

V is TRBV5-1 and J is TRBJ2-1; 15 positions agree with TRBD2. The trim removed 4 bases at V and 6 bases at J, leaving 8 bases unmatched. The CDR3 has 17 amino acids. In germline, CDR1 is SGHRS, CDR2 YFSETQ. The CDR3 protein is CASSLRTSGRASNEQFF. In DNA, the CDR3 is TGCGCCAGCAGCCTCCGGACTAGCGGGAGGGCTTCCAATGAGCAGTTCTTC.

The CDR3 DNA reads as TGTGCCAGCAGCTTCGGACCGGCATCGAGCTACGAGCAGTACTTC. As protein: CASSFGPASSYEQYF. This sequence joins TRBV7-9 and TRBJ2-7; D not certain. Germline assignment: CDR1 SEHNR and CDR2 FQNEAQ (reference sequence). Trimming left V 3 bases short and J 3 bases short, with 15 bases between. This CDR3 is 15 amino acids long. Drawing the rest from reference TRBV7-9 and TRBJ2-7, the complete variable domain is DTGVSQNPRHKITKRGQNVTFRCDPISEHNRLYWYRQTLGQGPEFLTYFQNEAQLEKSRLLSDRFSAERPKGSFSTLEIQRTEQGDSAMYLCASSFGPASSYEQYFGPGTRLTVT.

J is TRBJ2-4 and V is TRBV5-8, with a tentative D call TRBD2 (5 bases). With 0 bases removed from V and 3 bases from J, the gap between germline ends came to 10 bases. The CDR3 spans 15 residues. CDR1 SGHTS and CDR2 YDEGEE come from the germline V gene. CDR3 sequence: CASSLGAAGKNIQYF. The CDR3 DNA sequence: TGTGCCAGCAGCTTGGGTGCGGCGGGCAAAAACATTCAGTACTTC. Drawing the rest from reference TRBV5-8 and TRBJ2-4, the complete variable domain is EAGVTQSPTHLIKTRGQQATLRCSPISGHTSVYWYQQALGLGLQFLLWYDEGEERNRGNFPPRFSGRQFPNYSSELNVNALELEDSALYLCASSLGAAGKNIQYFGAGTRLSVL.

The V call is TRBV10-3, the J call TRBJ2-1; the match to TRBD1 covers 8 bases. The CDR3 is 15 amino acids. Germline CDR1 and CDR2: ENHRY and SYGVKD. J gave up 9 bases and V 6 bases, and 13 bases lay outside the gene matches. The CDR3 bases are TGTGCCATCAGGGACGCGACAGGGGATAGTACTGAGCAGTTCTTC. It codes for CAIRDATGDSTEQFF.

The CDR3 DNA follows: TGTGCCAGCAGTCGAGGACTAGCGGGAGTTGGGGCAGATACGCAGTATTTT. Protein product: CASSRGLAGVGADTQYF. The V gene is TRBV2, the J gene TRBJ2-3, with TRBD2 identical over 13 bases. The length of the CDR3 is 17 residues. Unmatched junction bases numbered 9, after V lost 5 bases and J lost 4 bases. Germline V gene data show CDR1 as SNHLY and CDR2 as FYNNEI.

The V gene is TRBV9, the J gene TRBJ1-1; 10 bases line up with TRBD1. V lost 3 bases, J lost 2 bases, and 10 bases stayed unmatched. CDR3 length: 17 residues. In germline, CDR1 is SGDLS, CDR2 YYNGEE. CDR3 residues: CASSAKGTGVFNTEAFF. The CDR3 DNA reads TGTGCCAGCAGCGCGAAGGGGACAGGGGTATTTAACACTGAAGCTTTCTTT.

The rearrangement uses TRBV6-2 or TRBV6-3 and TRBJ2-6; unclear D gene. Germline V CDR1 and CDR2: MNHEY, SVGEGT. Deletions cut 0 bases from V and 0 bases from J, with 3 bases between. This CDR3 is 15 amino acids long. The CDR3 DNA reads TGTGCCAGCAGTTACTCGGGCTCTGGGGCCAACGTCCTGACTTTC. Translating it yields CASSYSGSGANVLTF.

V and J are TRBV5-1 and TRBJ1-4; no reliable D call. The V end lost 0 bases, the J end lost 5 bases, and 8 bases lay between the germline ends. The CDR3 has 14 amino acids. Germline V gives CDR1 SGHRS, CDR2 YFSETQ. For the CDR3, the DNA is TGCGCCAGCAGCTTGGCCAGTACGAATGAAAAACTGTTTTTT. Amino acid sequence: CASSLASTNEKLFF.

This clone was seen a single time. V gene TRBV7-9 combines with J gene TRBJ1-6, with 10 positions matching TRBD1. The CDR3 contains 15 residues. The V segment lost 5 bases and the J segment 7 bases; nucleotides outside the gene matches: 5. The germline gives CDR1 SEHNR, CDR2 FQNEAQ (reference sequence). Here the CDR3 reads CASSTGQGDNSPLHF. DNA of the CDR3: TGTGCCAGCAGCACCGGACAGGGGGACAATTCACCCCTCCACTTT. Complete variable domain (other parts from reference TRBV7-9 and TRBJ1-6): DTGVSQNPRHKITKRGQNVTFRCDPISEHNRLYWYRQTLGQGPEFLTYFQNEAQLEKSRLLSDRFSAERPKGSFSTLEIQRTEQGDSAMYLCASSTGQGDNSPLHFGNGTRLTVT.

The chain employs TRBV4-2 and TRBJ1-1, with 10 bases matching TRBD1. With V trimmed by 3 bases and J by 1 base, 2 bases remained unmatched. Germline CDR1 and CDR2: LGHNA and YNFKEQ. The CDR3 spans 15 residues. The CDR3 here is CASSQTGGANTEAFF. For the CDR3, the DNA is TGTGCCAGCAGCCAGACAGGGGGCGCGAACACTGAAGCTTTCTTT.

This clone was detected a few times. The V call is TRBV7-2, the J call TRBJ1-5; 8 bases line up with TRBD1. The CDR3 consists of 14 residues. V lost 6 bases and J lost 2; bases outside the gene matches: 3. Germline loops: CDR1 SGHTA, CDR2 FQGNSA. The CDR3 spells CASRRQGRNQPQHF. The CDR3 nucleotides are TGTGCCAGCAGGAGACAGGGGCGCAATCAGCCCCAGCATTTT.

The chain carries TRBV6-5 and TRBJ1-1; D call uncertain. The CDR3 loop spans 13 amino acids. The V gene lost 6 bases and the J gene lost 1 base, with 9 bases spanning the gap. Per germline, CDR1 MNHEY and CDR2 SVGAGI. In DNA, the CDR3 is TGTGCCAGCAGCAACAAAAGGAACACTGAAGCTTTCTTT. This codes for CASSNKRNTEAFF.

V gene TRBV5-6 combines with J gene TRBJ1-1; unclear D gene. V gave up 1 base and J gave up 0 bases, with 10 bases separating them. The CDR3 covers 15 residues. CDR1 is SGHDT, CDR2 YYEEEE, per germline. In nucleotides, the CDR3 is TGTGCCAGCAGCTTGTTGGGAGTGATGAACACTGAAGCTTTCTTT. Translated, it gives CASSLLGVMNTEAFF.

The chain has TRBV7-2 and TRBJ1-1; the D is unclear. V lost 2 bases and J lost 1, with 8 bases in between. Germline assignment: CDR1 SGHTA and CDR2 FQGNSA. The CDR3 has 14 residues. The CDR3 DNA reads TGTGCCAGCAGCTTACAGGCGGGGAACACTGAAGCTTTCTTT. This translates into CASSLQAGNTEAFF.

This rearrangement joins TRBV7-9 to TRBJ2-3; 12 nucleotides line up with TRBD2. The CDR3 length is 15 residues. Per germline, CDR1 SEHNR and CDR2 FQNEAQ (reference sequence). J was trimmed by 4 bases and V by 3 bases; bases with no gene match: 2. CDR3: CASSLTSGSADTQYF. CDR3 sequence (DNA): TGTGCCAGCAGCTTGACTAGCGGGAGTGCAGATACGCAGTATTTT.

The chain couples TRBV7-2 to TRBJ2-1, with D possibly TRBD2 on 5 matching bases. The germline V and J ends were trimmed by 4 bases and 4 bases, with 14 bases remaining between them. The length of the CDR3 is 15 residues. In germline, CDR1 is SGHTA, CDR2 FQGNSA. The CDR3 nucleotides read TGTGCCAGCAGCTCTAGCCCACAATATTACAATGAGCAGTTCTTC. Translated, it gives CASSSSPQYYNEQFF.